The T cell receptor (beta chain) described here comes from a study of OX40 agonist ivuxolimab in advanced cancers. Across the study: People in dose escalation had one of these cancers: hepatocellular carcinoma, melanoma, renal cell or head and neck cancer.

Trimming shortened V by 4 bases and J by 4 bases, and 17 bases separated the two germline ends. This CDR3 spans 16 amino acids. Germline-derived CDR1 and CDR2 are MNHEY and SMNVEV (reference sequence). On this clone: The antigen is unknown.

Baseline, cycle 4 day 1, and cycle 7 day 1 were the blood sampling points. Study-wide points: On average, a greater number of expanded clones characterised CD8+ T cells relative to CD4+. Part of the nonresponder group also had normalized T-cell clonal expansion that was low.

Generated by immunoSEQ multiplex PCR, the TCRdb table keeps only in-frame clones and is missing some. The sample consists of 30,000 or so clones, approximately 86% of them appearing once. The chain combines TRBV27 with TRBJ2-1; D is ambiguous. This receptor was obtained from an adult with an advanced solid tumor such as melanoma, head and neck, liver or kidney cancer. Sample: CD4+ or CD8+ T cells sorted from blood, taken in a trial of the OX40 agonist ivuxolimab. The CDR3: CASSSPRTVVYNEQFF. The CDR3 region has the DNA TGTGCCAGCAGTTCCCCGCGAACAGTTGTTTACAATGAGCAGTTCTTC.